This T cell receptor beta chain was obtained from a study of blood T cell repertoires in COVID-19. Overall study context: There were acute and convalescent COVID-19 samples, and they came from the United States, Italy and Spain. PBMCs, B-cell-depleted T cells, or T cells provided the cDNA or gDNA that made up the material.

The CDR3 spans 14 residues. Germline V CDR1 and CDR2: DFQATT, SNEGSKA (reference sequence). The germline V and J ends were trimmed by 3 bases and 5 bases, with 16 bases remaining between them. In the source study's methods: Reference gene primers were amplified, and this amplification served to estimate nucleated cell counts. Assay: immunoSEQ multiplex PCR; the TCRdb copy retains only in-frame clones and omits some. V and J calls and clone size are those listed in that table; D and trimming were worked out from the DNA. The profile covers tens of thousands of clones, with about 83% appearing a single time and 20% to 30% taken by the ten largest.

The receptor was isolated from a human donor in a cohort sampled during active COVID-19. The rearrangement joins TRBV20-1 to TRBJ1-2; unclear D gene. The sequencing input was peripheral blood. This chain's CDR3 is CSASQAGMGYGYTF. The DNA for the CDR3 is TGCAGTGCTAGTCAGGCGGGAATGGGGTATGGCTACACCTTC.